This TCR beta chain appears in the sequencing data of a study of blood T cell repertoires in COVID-19. Followed over time, Seattle patients had been enrolled while infection was active. CDR3 length: 14 amino acids. After removal of 10 bases from V and 7 bases from J, the junction contained 8 bases not matched to a gene. Germline CDR1 reads MNHEY; CDR2 reads SVGAGI. Authors' methods: Estimated nucleated cell counts came from reference gene primer amplification. Method: immunoSEQ multiplex PCR; TCRdb's copy keeps in-frame clones and lacks some. The DNA gave D and trimming, while V, J and clone size come from that table. The sample yields 150,000 or so clones, approximately 85% seen once.

The receptor's source is a woman aged 45-60 years with COVID-19, enrolled during active disease. The J gene is TRBJ1-6, the V gene TRBV6-5; 9 bases agree with TRBD1. Material for sequencing was peripheral blood. CDR3 region: CATRRGTGNSPLHF. The CDR3, as DNA: TGTGCCACCCGGCGCGGGACAGGGAATTCACCCCTCCACTTT.